The TCR beta chain under discussion was sequenced for a study of CD8 T cells in ankylosing spondylitis. Study-wide findings and caveats: Some of the motif variants had earlier been found in reactive arthritis patients' fluid and blood. Reportedly, significant enrichment of disease-linked clones occurred in matched ankylosing spondylitis synovial fluid.

Only a few counts were recorded for this clonotype. Its antigen is currently unknown. MiXCR, run by TCRdb on the 5' RACE reads, gives a single entry per CDR3 protein. The sample has 340,000 or so distinct CDR3 sequences, roughly 15% seen once. V gave up 3 bases and J gave up 7 bases, with 14 bases separating them. The CDR3 runs 14 residues. This sequence was found in a male donor with ankylosing spondylitis or in good health (not recorded which). The chain combines TRBV5-7 with TRBJ1-5; the D gene is possibly TRBD1 (5 bases). TRBV5-7 counts as an open reading frame of uncertain function. The sequenced sample was blood, either unsorted or a sorted T cell fraction (not recorded which). The CDR3 reads CASSSGGIGQPQHF. The CDR3 DNA reads as TGTGCCAGCAGCTCGGGGGGGATCGGCCAGCCCCAGCATTTT.